Shown below are 14 T cell receptor beta chains from a single sample sequenced in a study of blood T cell repertoires in COVID-19. TCRdb's copy holds only in-frame clones and misses some; the assay was immunoSEQ multiplex PCR. The sample consists of 100,000 to 150,000 clones, about 83% of them appearing once. Sequenced: peripheral blood. The origin of the receptors is a man in his forties or fifties with active or convalescent COVID-19.

V and J are TRBV5-1 and TRBJ2-5, with a possible D match to TRBD2 (6 bases). V lost 4 bases and J lost 1, with 8 bases in between. Germline V gene data show CDR1 as SGHRS and CDR2 as YFSETQ. This CDR3 has 13 amino acids. This chain's CDR3 is CASSRGLQETQYF. CDR3 DNA sequence: TGCGCCAGCAGCCGGGGACTCCAAGAGACCCAGTACTTC.

The sample holds a few counts of this clone. The chain links TRBV12-3 or TRBV12-4 to TRBJ1-1; D unclear. V was trimmed by 6 bases and J by 7 bases, leaving 9 bases between them. The CDR3 consists of 11 residues. The CDR3 DNA reads TGTGCCAGCAGAGAGGAGGATGAAGCTTTCTTT. It translates to CASREEDEAFF.

The chain links TRBV7-3 to TRBJ2-3; 9 nucleotides align to TRBD2. Unmatched junction bases numbered 5, after V lost 4 bases and J lost 0 bases. The CDR3 consists of 16 residues. Germline V gene sequence: CDR1 SGHTA, CDR2 FQGTGA. The CDR3: CASSSRGGTSTDTQYF. Written as DNA, the CDR3 is TGTGCCAGCAGCTCGCGGGGGGGCACTAGCACAGATACGCAGTATTTT. The full variable domain, rest sourced from reference TRBV7-3 and TRBJ2-3, is GAGVSQTPSNKVTEKGKYVELRCDPISGHTALYWYRQSLGQGPEFLIYFQGTGAADDSGLPNDRFFAVRPEGSVSTLKIQRTERGDSAVYLCASSSRGGTSTDTQYFGPGTRLTVL.

The chain recombines TRBV18 with TRBJ2-6; a weak D match, TRBD1 (6 bases). The V gene's germline CDR1 is KGHSH and CDR2 LQKENI. The V gene lost 6 bases and the J gene lost 0 bases, with 15 bases spanning the gap. This CDR3 region has 17 residues. The CDR3 bases are TGTGCCAGCTCCCGAATGTTACAGGGCTCTGGGGCCAACGTCCTGACTTTC. As protein: CASSRMLQGSGANVLTF.

The chain recombines TRBV2 with TRBJ1-5, with a weak D call TRBD1 (5 bases). The V end lost 1 base, the J end lost 5 bases, and 9 bases lay between the germline ends. CDR1 SNHLY and CDR2 FYNNEI come from the germline V gene. The CDR3 totals 14 residues. The CDR3 region is CASSEETGYQPQHF. As DNA, the CDR3 is TGTGCCAGCAGTGAAGAAACAGGATATCAGCCCCAGCATTTT.

V is TRBV11-2 and J is TRBJ2-7; D ambiguous. The CDR3 loop spans 15 amino acids. Germline V gene data show CDR1 as SGHAT and CDR2 as FQNNGV. Deletions cut 4 bases from V and 0 bases from J, with 13 bases between. The CDR3 DNA reads as TGTGCCAGCAGCTACCTCACTCTCCGCTCCTACGAGCAGTACTTC. Translated: CASSYLTLRSYEQYF.

The rearrangement uses TRBV19 and TRBJ2-7; 7 positions match TRBD1. There are 14 residues in the CDR3. V lost 1 base and J lost 7; bases outside the gene matches: 7. The V gene's germline CDR1 is LNHDA and CDR2 SQIVND (reference sequence). The CDR3 loop is CASSIVDRPGEQYF. The CDR3 region has the DNA TGTGCCAGTAGTATAGTGGACAGGCCGGGGGAGCAGTACTTC.

The table lists this clone with a count of one. This chain links TRBV27 with TRBJ1-2; tentative D call: TRBD1 (5 bases). Germline V gives CDR1 MNHEY, CDR2 SMNVEV (reference sequence). The V end lost 10 bases, the J end lost 8 bases, and 14 bases lay between the germline ends. There are 11 residues in the CDR3. The CDR3 sequence: CAIWGVEGYTF. CDR3 coding DNA: TGTGCCATCTGGGGGGTTGAGGGCTACACCTTC.

This clone was recorded only once. The V gene is TRBV6-5, the J gene TRBJ1-2, with 10 nucleotides matching TRBD1. CDR1 is MNHEY and CDR2 is SVGAGI in the germline V gene. This CDR3 has 15 amino acids. The V gene end was trimmed by 10 bases and the J gene end by 5 bases; junction bases not matched to a gene: 13. Here the CDR3 DNA reads TGTGCCACCAGGCGTGGGACAGGGGAACTTTATGGCTACACCTTC. Protein product: CATRRGTGELYGYTF.

The chain has TRBV5-1 and TRBJ1-1, with 7 nucleotides matching TRBD1. CDR1 SGHRS and CDR2 YFSETQ come from the germline V gene. V lost 7 bases, J lost 4 bases, and 13 bases stayed unmatched. This CDR3 contains 15 residues. CDR3 loop: CASHSGGLVGTEAFF. DNA for the CDR3: TGCGCCAGCCATTCAGGGGGGCTTGTGGGCACTGAAGCTTTCTTT.

This chain's CDR3 is CASKFTGMDYEQYF. In nucleotides, the CDR3 is TGTGCCAGCAAATTCACAGGGATGGACTACGAGCAGTACTTC. The V call is TRBV6-5, the J call TRBJ2-7; a possible D gene is TRBD1 (6 bases). CDR3 length: 14 residues. In germline, CDR1 is MNHEY, CDR2 SVGAGI. V was pared by 7 bases and J by 3 bases, with 16 bases between.

This clone showed up just once. V usage is TRBV7-2 and J usage is TRBJ2-1; D remains ambiguous. CDR1 and CDR2 (germline): SGHTA, FQGNSA. The CDR3 sequence is 13 residues long. The V and J ends lost 1 base and 10 bases respectively, with 11 bases between them. CDR3 DNA: TGTGCCAGCAGCTTAGTCGAACTGAACGAGCAGTTCTTC. Protein product: CASSLVELNEQFF.

The V gene is TRBV28, the J gene TRBJ2-3, with D possibly matching TRBD2 (5 bases). V was cut by 10 bases and J by 5 bases, with 7 bases left in between. CDR3 length: 10 residues. CDR1 is MDHEN and CDR2 is SYDVKM in the germline V gene. The CDR3 DNA sequence: TGTGCCACCGGGGTAGATACGCAGTATTTT. Translation: CATGVDTQYF.

The chain carries TRBV18 and TRBJ1-1; possibly TRBD1 for D (6 bases). Germline CDR1 is KGHSH and CDR2 is LQKENI. The CDR3 has 14 amino acids. V lost 3 bases, J lost 2 bases, and 10 bases lay in between. In DNA, the CDR3 is TGTGCCAGCTCACCGGACAGAAGTAACACTGAAGCTTTCTTT. It yields the protein CASSPDRSNTEAFF.